Below are 8 T cell receptor beta chains sequenced from a single sample in a study of T cells in Graves' hyperthyroidism and ophthalmopathy. RNA transcripts yielded amplified TCR beta CDR3 regions. TCR CDR3 regions were first amplified by RT-PCR with HTBI primers. TCRdb independently ran MiXCR on the multiplex PCR reads; one entry per CDR3 protein. The sample lists a few hundred thousand distinct CDR3 sequences; nearly 15% were seen once. The material sequenced was blood. All receptors come from a woman aged 50 to 60 with Graves' hyperthyroidism that later progressed to Graves' ophthalmopathy.

This clonotype was recorded many times. CDR3 bases: TGTGCCAGCACCAGGGTACGGGGCGAGCAGTTCTTC. This encodes CASTRVRGEQFF. This sequence joins TRBV6-1 and TRBJ2-1, with D possibly called TRBD1 or TRBD2 (5 bases each). CDR1 and CDR2 from the germline V gene are MNHNS and SASEGT. The CDR3 sequence is 12 residues long. V lost 7 bases and J lost 10, with 14 bases in between.

This clonotype was seen just once. The chain recombines TRBV5-5 with TRBJ2-3; D is perhaps TRBD1 or TRBD2 (5 bases each). Germline V gene data show CDR1 as SGHKS and CDR2 as YYEKEE (reference sequence). This CDR3 has 15 amino acids. V was cut by 4 bases and J by 5 bases, with 17 bases left in between. The CDR3 loop is CASSHGTDHIDTQYF. CDR3 in DNA: TGTGCCAGCAGCCACGGGACGGACCACATAGATACGCAGTATTTT.

The chain links TRBV11-2 to TRBJ2-2, with a weak D call TRBD1 (6 bases). The germline V and J ends were trimmed by 6 bases and 4 bases, with 15 bases remaining between them. This CDR3 has 15 amino acids. Looked up from germline, CDR1 is SGHAT and CDR2 is FQNNGV. CDR3 sequence: CASSSLRRGTGELFF. CDR3 DNA sequence: TGTGCCAGCAGTTCCTTACGCAGGGGCACCGGGGAGCTGTTTTTT.

This rearrangement joins TRBV6-1 to TRBJ1-5, with D tentatively TRBD1 (6 bases). This CDR3 is built from 13 residues. V was cut by 5 bases and J by 7 bases, with 12 bases left in between. Germline CDR1 and CDR2: MNHNS and SASEGT. CDR3 DNA sequence: TGTGCCAGCAGTTCTGGGGGCCAACAGCCCCAGCATTTT. Translating gives CASSSGGQQPQHF.

In this sample, this clonotype turned up many times. The chain couples TRBV28 to TRBJ2-7, with D perhaps TRBD2 (6 bases). The CDR3 extends over 14 amino acids. Germline CDR1 MDHEN, CDR2 SYDVKM. The V end was cut by 7 bases, the J end by 3 bases, with 16 bases between. This chain's CDR3 is CASTRGGVNYEQYF. DNA for the CDR3: TGTGCCAGCACCCGAGGAGGGGTCAACTACGAGCAGTACTTC.

In its sample, this clonotype was seen many times. This sequence joins TRBV6-1 and TRBJ1-2; 8 bases align to TRBD1. The trim removed 5 bases at V and 4 bases at J, leaving 9 bases unmatched. The CDR3 is 15 residues long. Germline V gene lookup returns CDR1 MNHNS and CDR2 SASEGT. In DNA form, the CDR3 reads TGTGCCAGCAGTTCCGGGACAGGTCCCGTCTATGGCTACACCTTC. It specifies CASSSGTGPVYGYTF.

This clonotype was detected ten times or more. V gene TRBV2 combines with J gene TRBJ1-3, with D possibly TRBD1 on 6 matching bases. Germline V lookup: CDR1 SNHLY, CDR2 FYNNEI. V gave up 9 bases and J gave up 0 bases, with 9 bases separating them. The CDR3 is 13 residues long. CDR3 bases: TGTGCCAGTAACAGGGACTCTGGAAACACCATATATTTT. It encodes CASNRDSGNTIYF.

This clonotype was observed many times. The chain carries TRBV5-1 and TRBJ2-3; D is perhaps TRBD1 (5 bases). This CDR3 spans 17 amino acids. V lost 0 bases, J lost 0 bases, and 14 bases lay in between. Germline lookup yields CDR1 SGHRS and CDR2 YFSETQ. The CDR3 loop reads CASSLARADPSTDTQYF. CDR3 sequence (DNA): TGCGCCAGCAGCTTGGCCAGGGCAGACCCGAGCACAGATACGCAGTATTTT.